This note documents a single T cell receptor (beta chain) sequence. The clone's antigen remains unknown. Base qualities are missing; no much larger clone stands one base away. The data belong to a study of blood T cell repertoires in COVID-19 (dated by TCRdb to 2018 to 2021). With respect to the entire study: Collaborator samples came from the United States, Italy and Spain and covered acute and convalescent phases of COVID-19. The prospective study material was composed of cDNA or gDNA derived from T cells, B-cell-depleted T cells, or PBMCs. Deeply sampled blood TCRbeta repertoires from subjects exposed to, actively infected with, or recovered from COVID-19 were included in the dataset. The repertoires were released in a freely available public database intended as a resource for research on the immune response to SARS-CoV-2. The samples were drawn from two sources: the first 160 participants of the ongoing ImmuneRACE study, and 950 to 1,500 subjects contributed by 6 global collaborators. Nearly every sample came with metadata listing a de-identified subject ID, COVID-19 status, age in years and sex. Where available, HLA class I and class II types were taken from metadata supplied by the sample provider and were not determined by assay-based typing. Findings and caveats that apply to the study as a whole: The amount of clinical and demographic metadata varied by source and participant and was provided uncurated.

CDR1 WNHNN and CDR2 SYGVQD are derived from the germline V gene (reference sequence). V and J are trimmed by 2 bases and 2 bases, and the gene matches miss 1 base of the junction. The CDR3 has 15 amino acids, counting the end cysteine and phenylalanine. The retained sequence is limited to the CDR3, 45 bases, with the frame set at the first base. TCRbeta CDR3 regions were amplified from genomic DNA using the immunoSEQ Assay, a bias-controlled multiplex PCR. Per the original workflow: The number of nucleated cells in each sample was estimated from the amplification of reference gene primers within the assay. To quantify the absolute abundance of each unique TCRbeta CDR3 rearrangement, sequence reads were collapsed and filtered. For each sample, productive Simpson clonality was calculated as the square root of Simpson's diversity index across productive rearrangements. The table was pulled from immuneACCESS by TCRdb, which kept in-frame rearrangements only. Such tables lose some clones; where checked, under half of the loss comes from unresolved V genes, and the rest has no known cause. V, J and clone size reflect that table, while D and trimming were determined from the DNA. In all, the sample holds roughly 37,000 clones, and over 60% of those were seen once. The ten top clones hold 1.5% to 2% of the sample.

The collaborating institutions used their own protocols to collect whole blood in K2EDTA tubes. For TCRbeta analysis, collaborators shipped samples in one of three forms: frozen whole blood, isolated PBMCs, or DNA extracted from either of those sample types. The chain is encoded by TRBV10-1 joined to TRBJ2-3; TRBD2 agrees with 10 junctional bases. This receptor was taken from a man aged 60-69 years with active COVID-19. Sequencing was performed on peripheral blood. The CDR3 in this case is CASSEGTSDTDTQYF. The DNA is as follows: TGCGCCAGCAGTGAGGGGACTAGCGACACAGATACGCAGTATTTT.